Listed here are 20 T cell receptor beta chains from one sample, sequenced in a study of blood T cells in healthy people across ages. The use of a sample-barcoded 5' primer and a J-beta primer mix characterized a second PCR of about 7 to 12 cycles. One entry per CDR3 protein results from TCRdb running MiXCR on the 5' RACE reads. The repertoire holds about 650,000 distinct CDR3 sequences, with over 40% as singletons. The sequencing input was blood. The receptors originated from a woman of 80 years or more in good health.

The J gene is TRBJ2-4, the V gene TRBV20-1, with TRBD1 matching 7 bases. The DNA end lines up better with TRBJ2-7; the J call may be wrong. The CDR3 is made up of 13 amino acids. Germline values: CDR1 DFQATT, CDR2 SNEGSKA (reference sequence). The CDR3 here is CSARKQGTYEQYF. In DNA, the CDR3 is TGCAGTGCTAGGAAACAGGGGACGTACGAGCAGTACTTC.

CDR3 coding DNA: TGCAGTGCTAGAGATCTTTCTAGCGGGGGGGCCTCCGCCAACGTCCTGACTTTC. It specifies CSARDLSSGGASANVLTF. The chain employs TRBV20-1 and TRBJ2-6; 12 positions agree with TRBD2. The germline gives CDR1 DFQATT, CDR2 SNEGSKA (reference sequence). The CDR3 is 18 residues long. Trimming took 0 bases from V and 7 from J; bases not matched to a gene: 10.

There are many counts of this clonotype. V is TRBV20-1 and J is TRBJ2-1; D ambiguous. CDR3 length equals 14 residues. Deletions cut 6 bases from V and 2 bases from J, with 14 bases between. The germline CDR1 and CDR2 sequences are DFQATT and SNEGSKA (reference sequence). CDR3 protein: CSATARSTYNEQFF. The CDR3 DNA reads as TGCAGTGCCACAGCGCGATCTACCTACAATGAGCAGTTCTTC.

This clonotype appeared a few times. This chain links TRBV4-2 with TRBJ2-7, with a weak D call TRBD1 (6 bases). The CDR3 has 18 amino acids. Between the trimmed V and J ends, which lost 0 bases and 0 bases, there was a span of 18 bases. Germline V gives CDR1 LGHNA, CDR2 YNFKEQ. CDR3 nucleotide sequence: TGTGCCAGCAGCCAAGAATTCGGACAGCCGTCGGCCTCCTACGAGCAGTACTTC. It translates to CASSQEFGQPSASYEQYF.

V and J are TRBV27 and TRBJ1-3, with 8 bases that match TRBD1. Per the germline V gene, CDR1 is MNHEY and CDR2 is SMNVEV (reference sequence). The CDR3 covers 14 residues. V dropped 4 bases and J dropped 8; count of bases not matched to a gene: 7. The CDR3 DNA sequence: TGTGCCAGCAGTTGCCCGGACAGGGAGTACACCATATATTTT. Residues: CASSCPDREYTIYF.

CDR3 coding DNA: TGTGCCAGCAGTTACTCGATTTTCGAGACCCAGTACTTC. It codes for CASSYSIFETQYF. The chain uses TRBV6-5 and TRBJ2-7; no definite D call. The J call may be wrong; the DNA end is better matched by TRBJ2-5. The CDR3 is 13 residues long. CDR1 MNHEY and CDR2 SVGAGI come from the germline V gene.

In this sample, this clonotype turned up many times. The rearrangement links TRBV5-1 to TRBJ2-4, with 10 positions matching TRBD2. Looked up from germline, CDR1 is SGHRS and CDR2 is YFSETQ. The trim removed 5 bases at V and 0 bases at J, leaving 11 bases unmatched. The CDR3 loop spans 18 amino acids. The CDR3 here is CASRPASGGRLAKNIQYF. CDR3 coding DNA: TGCGCCAGCAGGCCCGCTAGCGGGGGCCGATTAGCCAAAAACATTCAGTACTTC.

The chain uses TRBV28 and TRBJ2-7; 9 nucleotides agree with TRBD1. The length of the CDR3 is 19 residues. After removal of 3 bases from V and 0 bases from J, the junction contained 15 bases not matched to a gene. In germline, CDR1 is MDHEN, CDR2 SYDVKM. CDR3 loop: CASSFPRDRDSIVSYEQYF. CDR3 DNA sequence: TGTGCCAGCAGTTTTCCCCGGGACAGGGATTCCATAGTCTCCTACGAGCAGTACTTC.

V usage is TRBV7-9 and J usage is TRBJ2-7; 8 bases are a match to TRBD2. The CDR3 has 15 amino acids. V was pared by 5 bases and J by 2 bases, with 8 bases of the junction left unmatched. Germline V gene data show CDR1 as SEHNR and CDR2 as FQNEAQ (reference sequence). CDR3 protein: CASSQGLVPPYEQYF. The CDR3 region has the DNA TGTGCCAGCAGCCAGGGACTAGTCCCCCCCTACGAGCAGTACTTC.

This sequence joins TRBV6-6 and TRBJ1-1, with D perhaps TRBD1 (5 bases). V was clipped by 2 bases and J by 0 bases, with 13 bases between them. The length of the CDR3 is 16 residues. Germline lookup yields CDR1 MNHNY and CDR2 SVGAGI (reference sequence). The CDR3 DNA sequence: TGTGCCAGCAGTTACGGTAGACAGTACATGAACACTGAAGCTTTCTTT. The encoded protein is CASSYGRQYMNTEAFF.

The chain couples TRBV28 to TRBJ2-3; 12 nucleotides agree with TRBD1. With 5 bases clipped from V and 6 bases from J, the junction kept 6 bases outside the gene matches. The V gene's germline CDR1 is MDHEN and CDR2 SYDVKM. The CDR3 sequence is 15 residues long. DNA of the CDR3: TGTGCCAGCAGTGCGGGACAGGGGGCATGGGATACGCAGTATTTT. This sequence encodes CASSAGQGAWDTQYF.

The sample holds a few counts of this clonotype. The chain joins TRBV20-1 to TRBJ1-1; 7 nucleotides line up with TRBD1. The junction had 4 bases not matched to a gene; V was cut back by 5 bases and J by 1 base. Germline V gene sequence: CDR1 DFQATT, CDR2 SNEGSKA (reference sequence). CDR3 length: 13 residues. The chain's CDR3 is CSALRDRNTEAFF. CDR3 DNA sequence: TGCAGTGCTCTCCGGGACAGGAACACTGAAGCTTTCTTT.

This clonotype was recorded at least ten times. The chain links TRBV6-4 to TRBJ2-1; either TRBD1 or TRBD2 may fit D (6 bases each). Trimming shortened V by 4 bases and J by 2 bases, and 12 bases separated the two germline ends. CDR3 size: 15 residues. CDR1 and CDR2 from the germline V gene are MRHNA and SNTAGT. In DNA form, the CDR3 reads TGTGCCAGCAGTGTGGAGGGGGGAACCTACAATGAGCAGTTCTTC. Translating gives CASSVEGGTYNEQFF.

The chain combines TRBV6-6 with TRBJ1-5, with 7 bases matching TRBD1. This CDR3 is built from 16 residues. V was clipped by 2 bases and J by 5 bases; unmatched bases: 9. CDR1 and CDR2 from the germline V gene are MNHNY and SVGAGI (reference sequence). The CDR3 nucleotides are TGTGCCAGCAGTTACAGACCCTCAGGGGGGGATCAGCCCCAGCATTTT. Protein: CASSYRPSGGDQPQHF.

This clonotype has a handful of counts. V and J are TRBV9 and TRBJ2-1, with 7 bases aligning to TRBD1. The CDR3 length is 12 residues. With 4 bases clipped from V and 8 bases from J, the junction kept 3 bases outside the gene matches. Germline V gene data show CDR1 as SGDLS and CDR2 as YYNGEE. The CDR3 spells CASSRDSDEQFF. DNA for the CDR3: TGTGCCAGCAGCCGGGACAGCGATGAGCAGTTCTTC.

The rearrangement uses TRBV24-1 and TRBJ1-1; D is unresolved. V shed 2 bases and J shed 1 base, with 7 bases lying between them. The CDR3 sequence is 14 residues long. Germline V gene lookup returns CDR1 KGHDR and CDR2 SFDVKD. In DNA, the CDR3 is TGTGCCACCAGTGATTCCGCCTGGAACACTGAAGCTTTCTTT. Encoded protein: CATSDSAWNTEAFF.

The rearrangement links TRBV2 to TRBJ2-1, with D perhaps matching TRBD2 (5 bases). The CDR3 has 14 amino acids. V lost 6 bases and J 5 bases, leaving 14 bases between the germline ends. Germline values: CDR1 SNHLY, CDR2 FYNNEI. CDR3 DNA sequence: TGTGCCAGCAGGAGAATGACTACAAACAATGAGCAGTTCTTC. Amino acids: CASRRMTTNNEQFF.

This chain joins TRBV27 and TRBJ2-7, with D tentatively TRBD1 (5 bases). Germline CDR1 is MNHEY and CDR2 is SMNVEV (reference sequence). The CDR3 extends over 14 amino acids. V lost 7 bases and J 0 bases, leaving 13 bases between the germline ends. The CDR3 DNA is TGTGCCAGCAACCCTACAGGAATCTCCTACGAGCAGTACTTC. Protein sequence: CASNPTGISYEQYF.

Many counts were recorded for this clonotype. The chain recombines TRBV20-1 with TRBJ2-1; the D is unclear. Germline assignment: CDR1 DFQATT and CDR2 SNEGSKA (reference sequence). The CDR3 consists of 12 residues. V was trimmed by 8 bases and J by 10 bases, leaving 18 bases between them. CDR3 bases: TGCAGTATCGACCTCTCTTCGGCGGAGCAGTTCTTC. Its translation is CSIDLSSAEQFF.

The chain carries TRBV29-1 and TRBJ2-3; the D gene is possibly TRBD1 (6 bases). Trimming shortened V by 7 bases and J by 4 bases, and 15 bases separated the two germline ends. The germline V gene encodes CDR1 SQVTM and CDR2 ANQGSEA. This CDR3 contains 13 residues. CDR3 in DNA: TGCAGCGCAACCCAGACAGGTTCAGATACGCAGTATTTT. Translated, it gives CSATQTGSDTQYF.